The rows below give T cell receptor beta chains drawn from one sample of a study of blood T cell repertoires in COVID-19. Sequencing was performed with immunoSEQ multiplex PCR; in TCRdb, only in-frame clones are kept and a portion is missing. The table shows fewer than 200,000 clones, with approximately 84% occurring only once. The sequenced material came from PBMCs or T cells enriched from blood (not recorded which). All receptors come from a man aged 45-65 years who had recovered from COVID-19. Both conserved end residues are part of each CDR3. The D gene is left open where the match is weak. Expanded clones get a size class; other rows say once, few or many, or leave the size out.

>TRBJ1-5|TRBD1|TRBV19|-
CATGPFGTGNQPQHF
TGTGCCACCGGTCCCTTCGGGACAGGCAATCAGCCCCAGCATTTT
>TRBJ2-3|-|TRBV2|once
CASRAFESGTQYF
TGTGCCAGCAGGGCCTTCGAAAGCGGTACGCAGTATTTT
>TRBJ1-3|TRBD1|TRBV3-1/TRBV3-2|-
CASSHGTGHLGNTIYF
TGTGCCAGCAGCCATGGGACAGGGCATCTTGGAAACACCATATATTTT
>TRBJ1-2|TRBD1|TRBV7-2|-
CASSGRDRVYYGYTF
TGTGCCAGCAGCGGCCGGGACAGGGTATACTATGGCTACACCTTC
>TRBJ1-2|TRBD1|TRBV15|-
CATSPSGQGRVSAYGYTF
TGTGCCACCAGCCCCTCAGGACAGGGTAGGGTTTCGGCATATGGCTACACCTTC
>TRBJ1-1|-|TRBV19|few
CASSIGGGNTEAFF
TGTGCCAGTAGTATCGGGGGGGGGAACACTGAAGCTTTCTTT
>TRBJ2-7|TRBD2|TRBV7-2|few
CASSYRLAGGSSYEQYF
TGTGCCAGCAGCTATAGGCTAGCGGGGGGGAGCTCCTACGAGCAGTACTTC
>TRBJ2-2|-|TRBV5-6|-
CASSFSLLLDTGELFF
TGTGCCAGCAGCTTTTCCCTTCTATTAGACACCGGGGAGCTGTTTTTT
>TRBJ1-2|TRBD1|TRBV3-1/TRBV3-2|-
CASSTGTGVGYTF
TGTGCCAGCAGCACCGGGACAGGGGTCGGCTACACCTTC
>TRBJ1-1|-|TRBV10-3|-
CAISESKGLAEAFF
TGTGCCATCAGTGAGTCAAAGGGGCTCGCTGAAGCTTTCTTT
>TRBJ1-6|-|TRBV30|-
CARRVDRLSPLHF
TGTGCCCGCCGTGTAGACAGGCTTTCACCCCTCCACTTT
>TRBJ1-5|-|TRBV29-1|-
CSVGGNQPQHF
TGCAGCGTTGGAGGCAATCAGCCCCAGCATTTT
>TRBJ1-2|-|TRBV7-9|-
CASTPWRDVGYTF
TGTGCCAGCACCCCGTGGAGGGACGTTGGCTACACCTTC
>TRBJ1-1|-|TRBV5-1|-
CASRQGNTEAFF
TGCGCCAGCAGACAGGGGAACACTGAAGCTTTCTTT
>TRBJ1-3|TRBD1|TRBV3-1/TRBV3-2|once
CASSQGTGGGNTIYF
TGTGCCAGCAGCCAGGGGACAGGGGGAGGAAACACCATATATTTT
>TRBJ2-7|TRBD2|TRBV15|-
CATSRDSGGALEQYF
TGTGCCACCAGCAGAGATAGCGGGGGGGCGTTGGAGCAGTACTTC
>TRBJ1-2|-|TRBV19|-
CASSIYSQGIERGYTF
TGTGCCAGTAGTATTTACTCCCAGGGGATTGAACGTGGCTACACCTTC
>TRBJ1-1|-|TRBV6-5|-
CASSQSYRPNTEAFF
TGTGCCAGCAGCCAATCCTATCGCCCGAACACTGAAGCTTTCTTT
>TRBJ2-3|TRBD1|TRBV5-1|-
CASSTSGQGAADTQYF
TGCGCCAGCAGCACCTCGGGACAGGGGGCTGCAGATACGCAGTATTTT
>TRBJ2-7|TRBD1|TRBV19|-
CASSRADRGPYEQYF
TGTGCCAGTAGCCGGGCGGACAGGGGGCCCTACGAGCAGTACTTC
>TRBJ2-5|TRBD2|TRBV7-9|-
CASSRYSGGKETQYF
TGTGCCAGCAGCCGGTATAGCGGGGGGAAAGAGACCCAGTACTTC
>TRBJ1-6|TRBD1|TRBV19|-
CASSSGQDNSPLHF
TGTGCCAGTAGTTCCGGACAGGACAATTCACCCCTCCACTTT
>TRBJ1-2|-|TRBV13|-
CASSSLSPGGQIYGYTF
TGTGCCAGCAGCTCCTTATCACCCGGCGGACAGATCTATGGCTACACCTTC
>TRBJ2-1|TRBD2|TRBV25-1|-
CASSEPGGLYNEQFF
TGTGCCAGCAGTGAACCGGGGGGATTATACAATGAGCAGTTCTTC
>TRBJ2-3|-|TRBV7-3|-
CASSLFAGPTDTQYF
TGTGCCAGCAGCTTATTTGCGGGGCCCACAGATACGCAGTATTTT
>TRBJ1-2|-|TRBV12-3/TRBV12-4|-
CASSPRVDYGYTF
TGTGCCAGCAGCCCCAGGGTTGACTATGGCTACACCTTC
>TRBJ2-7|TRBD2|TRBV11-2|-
CASSLGGGAGGEQYF
TGTGCCAGCAGCTTAGGGGGGGGAGCCGGGGGGGAGCAGTACTTC
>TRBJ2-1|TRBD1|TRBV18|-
CASSPPGTGGNEQFF
TGTGCCAGCTCACCACCCGGGACAGGGGGCAATGAGCAGTTCTTC